This T cell receptor (beta chain) originates from a study of a mutant IDH1 vaccine in newly diagnosed glioma. Study details: Vaccination started 4-6 weeks after radiotherapy alone, or with temozolomide cycles. Treatment recipients were approximately 62% male and about 40% female, and their mean age was about 40 years. Overall study findings and caveats: Apparently unrelated to pseudoprogression were changes in the top peripheral T cell clonotypes.

The assay was immunoSEQ multiplex PCR, and TCRdb's table has in-frame clones only and misses some. The data show about 130,000 clones, with around 80% seen just once and about 5.5% held by the top ten. The CDR3 contains 14 residues. V lost 4 bases and J 3 bases, leaving 10 bases between the germline ends. Germline V gene data show CDR1 as MDHEN and CDR2 as SYDVKM. The time point was: week 11, during vaccination. It was 300 ug of mutant IDH1 20-mer peptide that made up each vaccine dose, given with topical imiquimod. Donors harbored newly found WHO grade 3 or 4 IDH1-mutant, ATRX-lost astrocytomas. With regard to this clone: Antigen: not known.

The sequenced sample was PBMCs, obtained from a glioma patient whose treatment included an IDH1 peptide vaccine. The chain links TRBV28 to TRBJ2-1; D may be TRBD2 (5 bases). The clonotype was recovered from a man aged 35 to 55 with glioma. The CDR3 nucleotides are TGTGCCAGCAGTTCCACCACTAGCTACAATGAGCAGTTCTTC. Encoded protein: CASSSTTSYNEQFF.